The 19 T cell receptor beta chains given below trace back to one sample, sequenced in a study of PD-1 blockade in mismatch repair-deficient tumors. Only in-frame clones appear in the TCRdb table, and some are missing; sequencing was by immunoSEQ multiplex PCR. The sample has about 68,000 clones, approximately 82% seen once. The material sequenced was peripheral blood, taken 2 weeks after starting pembrolizumab. The source is an adult with mismatch repair-deficient cancer.

V is TRBV6-5 and J is TRBJ1-1; the D gene is possibly TRBD1 (5 bases). The V gene's germline CDR1 is MNHEY and CDR2 SVGAGI. V lost 2 bases and J 4 bases, leaving 8 bases between the germline ends. This CDR3 spans 13 amino acids. The CDR3 is CASSYGGSTEAFF. In DNA form, the CDR3 reads TGTGCCAGCAGTTACGGGGGGAGCACTGAAGCTTTCTTT.

This clone was seen a handful of times. The chain couples TRBV5-4 to TRBJ2-1, with D hard to call. This CDR3 contains 14 residues. The V end was cut by 0 bases, the J end by 2 bases, with 6 bases between. CDR1 and CDR2 (germline): SGHNT, YYREEE (reference sequence). This chain's CDR3 is CASSLALPYNEQFF. The CDR3 nucleotides are TGTGCCAGCAGCTTGGCCCTACCCTACAATGAGCAGTTCTTC.

CDR3 sequence reads: CASSPQTGGYEQYF. In DNA, the CDR3 is TGCGCCAGCAGCCCCCAGACAGGGGGGTACGAGCAGTACTTC. This chain joins TRBV10-1 and TRBJ2-7, with 9 bases fitting TRBD1. Germline V lookup: CDR1 WNHNN, CDR2 SYGVQD (reference sequence). The CDR3 contains 14 residues. Trimming took 6 bases from V and 4 from J; bases not matched to a gene: 7.

This rearrangement joins TRBV11-3 to TRBJ1-1; weak D call: TRBD1 (6 bases). The length of the CDR3 is 14 residues. Trimming took 5 bases from V and 4 from J, leaving 14 bases between them. CDR1 and CDR2 (germline): SGHNT, YENEEA. The CDR3 DNA sequence: TGTGCCAGCAGCGACCGCTTACAGGGCACTGAAGCTTTCTTT. Residues: CASSDRLQGTEAFF.

Details on this clone: Other DNA sequences of this sample code for an identical CDR3. V and J are TRBV6-1 and TRBJ1-4; D ambiguous. CDR1 and CDR2 from the germline V gene are MNHNS and SASEGT. V lost 4 bases, J lost 5 bases, and 11 bases lay in between. The CDR3 contains 14 residues. CDR3 in DNA: TGTGCCAGCAGTGTGTCCCGGTCGAATGAAAAACTGTTTTTT. Protein product: CASSVSRSNEKLFF.

On this clone: This same CDR3 is encoded by further DNA sequences in the sample. The V call is TRBV30, the J call TRBJ1-2; D ambiguous. The CDR3 loop spans 13 amino acids. Deletions cut 0 bases from V and 2 bases from J, with 7 bases between. CDR1 and CDR2 (germline): GTSNPN, SVGIG (reference sequence). The CDR3 protein is CAWSVDENYGYTF. The CDR3 DNA sequence: TGTGCCTGGAGTGTGGACGAAAACTATGGCTACACCTTC.

The chain combines TRBV5-1 with TRBJ2-6, with D perhaps matching TRBD1 (6 bases). CDR3 length: 19 residues. V was trimmed by 1 base and J by 0 bases, leaving 17 bases between them. The germline CDR1 and CDR2 sequences are SGHRS and YFSETQ. The CDR3 nucleotides read TGCGCCAGCAGCTTGAGAAGCCAGGGGACAAACTCTGGGGCCAACGTCCTGACTTTC. Its translation: CASSLRSQGTNSGANVLTF.

The chain employs TRBV7-6 and TRBJ2-3; no clear D gene. The V end was cut by 6 bases, the J end by 0 bases, with 7 bases between. Germline CDR1 SGHVS, CDR2 FNYEAQ. CDR3 size: 13 residues. Here the CDR3 reads CASRQTSTDTQYF. The CDR3 nucleotides read TGTGCCAGCAGACAAACTAGCACAGATACGCAGTATTTT.

This clone is classed as medium-sized. The chain is built from TRBV7-9 and TRBJ2-7; unclear D gene. V lost 4 bases to trimming and J lost 3 bases, with 7 bases between them. The CDR3 consists of 12 residues. CDR1 SEHNR and CDR2 FQNEAQ come from the germline V gene (reference sequence). For the CDR3, the DNA is TGTGCCAGCAGCTCCAACTACTACGAGCAGTACTTC. Residues: CASSSNYYEQYF.

This chain joins TRBV12-5 and TRBJ2-5, with D tentatively TRBD1 (5 bases). The CDR3 runs to 16 residues. Trimming pared 0 bases from V and 5 bases from J, leaving 16 bases between. Germline CDR1 is LGHNT and CDR2 is FRNRAP. The CDR3 bases are TGTGCTAGTGGTTTGGTACAGGTGGGAAGGATGGAGACCCAGTACTTC. The encoded protein is CASGLVQVGRMETQYF. Drawing the rest from reference TRBV12-5 and TRBJ2-5, the complete variable domain is DARVTQTPRHKVTEMGQEVTMRCQPILGHNTVFWYRQTMMQGLELLAYFRNRAPLDDSGMPKDRFSAEMPDATLATLKIQPSEPRDSAVYFCASGLVQVGRMETQYFGPGTRLLVL.

The chain carries TRBV4-2 and TRBJ2-3, with 7 bases aligning to TRBD2. The ends lost 6 bases at V and 3 bases at J; junction bases unmatched: 9. The CDR3 covers 15 residues. CDR1 and CDR2 from the germline V gene are LGHNA and YNFKEQ. CDR3: CASSRTSGKTDTQYF. The CDR3, as DNA: TGTGCCAGCAGTCGCACCAGCGGGAAAACAGATACGCAGTATTTT.

This clone is a singleton in its sample. The chain links TRBV5-4 to TRBJ1-1; 9 bases agree with TRBD1. CDR1 and CDR2 from the germline V gene are SGHNT and YYREEE (reference sequence). With 4 bases clipped from V and 5 bases from J, the junction kept 6 bases outside the gene matches. This CDR3 has 14 residues. As DNA, the CDR3 is TGTGCCAGCAGCGGACAGGGGAGTGTGACTGAAGCTTTCTTT. Its protein is CASSGQGSVTEAFF.

This clone was observed a handful of times. V gene TRBV12-5 combines with J gene TRBJ2-7; 11 positions agree with TRBD1. V was pared by 7 bases and J by 3 bases, with 8 bases of the junction left unmatched. This CDR3 is built from 15 residues. CDR1 LGHNT and CDR2 FRNRAP come from the germline V gene. The CDR3 DNA sequence: TGTGCTAGTGCCACCCCGGGACAGGGGGTCTACGAGCAGTACTTC. It codes for CASATPGQGVYEQYF. Looking up the rest from reference TRBV12-5 and TRBJ2-7 gives the full variable domain: DARVTQTPRHKVTEMGQEVTMRCQPILGHNTVFWYRQTMMQGLELLAYFRNRAPLDDSGMPKDRFSAEMPDATLATLKIQPSEPRDSAVYFCASATPGQGVYEQYFGPGTRLTVT.

The J gene is TRBJ2-5, the V gene TRBV9; D gene ambiguous. V was shortened by 0 bases and J by 4 bases, with 10 bases between the two germline ends. Germline CDR1 reads SGDLS; CDR2 reads YYNGEE. The CDR3 extends over 14 amino acids. CDR3 DNA: TGTGCCAGCAGCGTAGGCCCTACCGCAGAGACCCAGTACTTC. It yields the protein CASSVGPTAETQYF.

This chain uses TRBV19 with TRBJ2-3; a weak D match, TRBD1 (6 bases). Germline values: CDR1 LNHDA, CDR2 SQIVND (reference sequence). V lost 3 bases and J lost 6, with 22 bases in between. This CDR3 comprises 17 residues. In DNA form, the CDR3 reads TGTGCCAGTAGTATGAGAGTTTGGGGGCGGCCGCCGGATACGCAGTATTTT. Translation gives CASSMRVWGRPPDTQYF.

As DNA, the CDR3 is TGTGCCAGCAGTTCACGCTACGAGCAGTACTTC. This sequence encodes CASSSRYEQYF. V usage is TRBV6-5 and J usage is TRBJ2-7; D gene uncertain. V lost 4 bases, J lost 3 bases, and 4 bases lay in between. This CDR3 contains 11 residues. Germline CDR1 is MNHEY and CDR2 is SVGAGI.

This clone has more than one count but fewer than ten. The rearrangement joins TRBV14 to TRBJ2-3, with TRBD2 as a possible D gene (6 bases). Germline V gene sequence: CDR1 SGHDN, CDR2 FVKESK. There are 15 residues in the CDR3. With 3 bases removed from V and 2 bases from J, the gap between germline ends came to 12 bases. The CDR3 DNA follows: TGTGCCAGCAGCCAGCTTAGCGGAAACACAGATACGCAGTATTTT. This gives the protein CASSQLSGNTDTQYF.

The chain uses TRBV19 and TRBJ1-3; D is possibly TRBD1 (6 bases). V was cut by 4 bases and J by 0 bases, with 16 bases left in between. The germline V gene has CDR1 LNHDA and CDR2 SQIVND (reference sequence). The CDR3 consists of 17 residues. The CDR3 loop reads CASSKGGQSSSGNTIYF. The CDR3 region has the DNA TGTGCCAGTAGTAAAGGAGGACAGTCAAGCTCTGGAAACACCATATATTTT.

CDR3 loop: CASSKGHFNYGYTF. In DNA form, the CDR3 reads TGTGCCAGTAGTAAGGGACACTTTAACTATGGCTACACCTTC. V is TRBV19 and J is TRBJ1-2, with D tentatively TRBD1 (6 bases). From germline, CDR1 is LNHDA and CDR2 SQIVND (reference sequence). The CDR3 covers 14 residues. V was shortened by 4 bases and J by 1 base, with 10 bases between the two germline ends.